This is a list of T cell receptor beta chains from one sample in a study of control samples from healthy donors and cancer patients. Generated by immunoSEQ multiplex PCR, the TCRdb table keeps only in-frame clones and is missing some. The data hold 55,000 to 65,000 clones, with 80% to 90% observed a single time. Material for sequencing was PBMCs. The receptors here all came from a woman aged 60 to 75 with lung cancer. CDR3s include the opening cysteine and the closing phenylalanine or tryptophan.

TRBJ2-5,TRBV11-2,CASSRGVTETQYF
TRBJ1-1,TRBV5-1,CASTKTGGTEAFF
TRBJ2-5,TRBV5-1,CASSLSGRRETQYF
TRBJ1-3,TRBV5-8,CASSFGTTGNTIYF
TRBJ2-2,TRBV5-1,CASSFGGSRNTGELFF
TRBJ1-2,TRBV9,CASSGRGPYGYTF
TRBJ2-1,TRBV5-1,CASSLAGLYNEQFF
TRBJ1-2,TRBV5-6,CASSSGTGFSGYTF
TRBJ2-1,TRBV5-1,CASSLQAGGLRNEQFF
TRBJ2-4,TRBV10-1,CASSKELAKNIQYF
TRBJ1-4,TRBV10-2,CASSEGGEKLFF
TRBJ2-3,TRBV7-3,CASSPLAGGPVTQYF
TRBJ2-6,TRBV5-4,CASSHDSGANVLTF
TRBJ1-6,TRBV12-3/TRBV12-4,CASSGQVDSPLHF
TRBJ2-4,TRBV19,CASSILNIQYF
TRBJ2-7,TRBV19,CASSIGSRDPYEQYF
TRBJ1-1,TRBV24-1,CATSDFWGTEAFF
TRBJ2-1,TRBV7-3,CASSQNRDISNEQFF
TRBJ2-7,TRBV6-5,CATTRRDEQYF
TRBJ2-3,TRBV6-1,CASQGLTDTQYF
TRBJ2-5,TRBV10-2,CASSLSGRETQYF
TRBJ1-2,TRBV6-5,CASTKNREEAYGYTF
TRBJ2-1,TRBV5-1,CASSFDFEGEQFF
TRBJ2-1,TRBV6-5,CASSYSQGVYNEQFF
TRBJ2-7,TRBV11-2,CASSRTSGGDYEQYF
TRBJ1-4,TRBV14,CASSLHRGSGRTTNEKLFF
TRBJ2-1,TRBV5-1,CASSLQASGTYNEQFF
TRBJ1-3,TRBV12-5,CASGLGVSGNTIYF
TRBJ1-5,TRBV2,CASSVTGGEGSNQPQHF
TRBJ2-7,TRBV5-4,CASSFDPGQGGYEQYF
TRBJ1-3,TRBV28,CASSSPGGVSTGNTIYF
TRBJ2-1,TRBV7-8,CASSLLAGVPAESNEQFF
TRBJ2-1,TRBV9,CASSVGLAGYNEQFF
TRBJ2-1,TRBV7-6,CASSPSRMREQFF
TRBJ1-1,TRBV5-4,CASSLTDRAEAFF
TRBJ1-4,TRBV29-1,CSVGITNEKLFF
TRBJ1-1,TRBV28,CASSPSWRNTEAFF
TRBJ1-4,TRBV19,CASSPRIGTTNEKLFF
TRBJ1-2,TRBV7-2,CASSLSSTANYGYTF
TRBJ1-2,TRBV7-9,CASSYSRGPHGYTF
TRBJ1-1,TRBV5-1,CASRQGKNTEAFF
TRBJ2-3,TRBV7-9,CASQGTDTQYF
TRBJ1-1,TRBV5-1,CASSLSTNEAFF
TRBJ2-1,TRBV6-5,CASSSGEQYNEQFF
TRBJ1-6,TRBV15,CATSRVGDDSPLHF
TRBJ1-6,TRBV6-1,CASSDQPNSPLHF
TRBJ2-3,TRBV7-3,CASSPLGGFTDTQYF
TRBJ2-5,TRBV10-3,CAISEGQSLGETQYF
TRBJ2-7,TRBV12-3/TRBV12-4,CASSLPGYEQYF
TRBJ2-7,TRBV7-9,CASSPTGAEQYF
TRBJ2-1,TRBV3-1/TRBV3-2,CASSQLAGGLNEQFF